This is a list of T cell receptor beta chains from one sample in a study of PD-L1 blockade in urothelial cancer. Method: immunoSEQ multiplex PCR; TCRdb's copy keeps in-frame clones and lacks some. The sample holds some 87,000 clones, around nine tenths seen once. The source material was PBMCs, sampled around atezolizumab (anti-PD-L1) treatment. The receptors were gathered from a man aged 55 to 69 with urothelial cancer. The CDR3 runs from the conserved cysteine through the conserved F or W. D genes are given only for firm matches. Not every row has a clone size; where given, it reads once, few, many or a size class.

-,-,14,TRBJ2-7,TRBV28,TGTGCCAGCAATGGCCTAGCGAGAACCCACGAGCAGTACTTC,CASNGLARTHEQYF
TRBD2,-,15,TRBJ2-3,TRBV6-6,TGTGCCAGCAGCCAAACTAGCGGGGGGACAGATACGCAGTATTTT,CASSQTSGGTDTQYF
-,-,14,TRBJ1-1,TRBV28,TGTGCCAGCCGGGGCGGGGGTGGGAACACTGAAGCTTTCTTT,CASRGGGGNTEAFF
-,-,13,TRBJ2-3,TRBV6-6,TGTGCCAGCAGTTTCCAGATGGAGGGAACGCAGTATTTT,CASSFQMEGTQYF
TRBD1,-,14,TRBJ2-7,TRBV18,TGTGCCAGCTCACTACTACAGGGGTACTACGAGCAGTACTTC,CASSLLQGYYEQYF
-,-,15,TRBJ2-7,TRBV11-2,TGTGCCAGCAGTTGGACCGACAGAAGCTCCTACGAGCAGTACTTC,CASSWTDRSSYEQYF
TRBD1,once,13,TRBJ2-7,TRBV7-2,TGTGCCAGCATCAGGGGGTTCCCCTACGAGCAGTACTTC,CASIRGFPYEQYF
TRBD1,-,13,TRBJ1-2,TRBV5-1,TGCGCCAGCAGCGTAGGACAGGGAGGGGGCTACACCTTC,CASSVGQGGGYTF
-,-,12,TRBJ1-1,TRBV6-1,TGTGCCAGCGGACTGATGAACACTGAAGCTTTCTTT,CASGLMNTEAFF
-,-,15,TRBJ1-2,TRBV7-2,TGTGCCAGCAGACTGGGGGCGGGGGCTGCCTATGGCTACACCTTC,CASRLGAGAAYGYTF
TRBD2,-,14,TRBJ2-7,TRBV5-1,TGCGCCAGCAGCCTGCGGGGGGAGGGCTACGAGCAGTACTTC,CASSLRGEGYEQYF
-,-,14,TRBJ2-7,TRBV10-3,TGTGCCATCAGTGAGTTGGACCGGGGTTACGAGCAGTACTTC,CAISELDRGYEQYF
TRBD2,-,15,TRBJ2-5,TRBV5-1,TGCGCCAGCAGCTCAGGGACTAGCGGTCAAGAGACCCAGTACTTC,CASSSGTSGQETQYF
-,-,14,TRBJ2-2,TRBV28,TGTGCCAGCGGGTTACAGGGCTACACCGGGGAGCTGTTTTTT,CASGLQGYTGELFF